This TCR beta chain was captured in a study of blood T cell dynamics during melanoma immunotherapy. The overall study: Standard first-line treatment here was pembrolizumab or nivolumab plus ipilimumab in metastatic melanoma.

This CDR3 is built from 14 residues. Germline V gives CDR1 MNHEY, CDR2 SMNVEV (reference sequence). Deletions cut 5 bases from V and 0 bases from J, with 8 bases between. The time point: week 3, after first cycle of checkpoint inhibitor. Here immunoSEQ multiplex PCR was the method, and the copy in TCRdb shows in-frame clones only, minus some. The sample yields approximately 28,000 clones, over 70% seen once. The rearrangement links TRBV27 to TRBJ2-4; D is undetermined. Specimen: blood, collected from a patient treated with checkpoint blockade. The TCR was taken from a human donor with melanoma. Here the CDR3 DNA reads TGTGCCAGCAGTCCACAGCTAGCCAAAAACATTCAGTACTTC. It yields the protein CASSPQLAKNIQYF.